This entry features one T cell receptor (beta chain) sequence. Its antigen is as yet unknown. After constant-region reverse-primer amplification, full-length variable regions underwent semi-nested PCR with Nested Universal Primer A. In TCRdb, the 5' RACE reads were re-called with MiXCR into one record per CDR3 protein. The sample lists tens of thousands of distinct CDR3 sequences, about 30% occurring once. J was trimmed by 6 bases and V by 5 bases; bases with no gene match: 5. The CDR3 extends over 16 amino acids. Germline V lookup: CDR1 SEHNR, CDR2 FQNEAQ (reference sequence). Overall study results and limits: Greatest tumor Treg TCR overlap was with tumor naive CD4+ cells. Whole repertoires were not studied in the larger cohort, only one V-J beta rearrangement.

Purified naive CD4+ T cells were depleted of CD25+ Tregs. The sequenced sample was tumor-infiltrating naive CD4+ T cells sorted from the breast tumor. Subset: naive CD4+ T cells, CD4+CD45RA+CD25-. The source is a female donor with breast cancer. This sequence joins TRBV7-9 and TRBJ2-2; 14 bases map to TRBD2. The CDR3 sequence: CASSTPGLAGAGELFF. The CDR3 coding sequence is TGTGCCAGCAGCACTCCGGGACTAGCGGGAGCCGGGGAGCTGTTTTTT.